The 25 T cell receptor beta chains below were found in one sample sequenced in a study of OX40 agonist ivuxolimab in advanced cancers. Sequencing used immunoSEQ multiplex PCR; TCRdb keeps in-frame clones, though not all of them. The sample holds 35,000 to 45,000 clones, approximately 92% seen once. Sequenced here: CD4+ or CD8+ T cells sorted from blood, sampled in a trial of the OX40 agonist ivuxolimab. The receptors here all came from an adult with an advanced solid tumor such as melanoma, head and neck, liver or kidney cancer.

V usage is TRBV7-8 and J usage is TRBJ2-7; 8 nucleotides match TRBD1. CDR1 SGHVS and CDR2 FQNEAQ come from the germline V gene. The CDR3 consists of 13 residues. Trimming at V came to 5 bases and at J to 2 bases, leaving 2 bases not matched to a gene. The chain's CDR3 is CASSVDRAYEQYF. CDR3 coding DNA: TGTGCCAGCAGCGTGGACAGGGCCTACGAGCAGTACTTC.

V usage is TRBV30 and J usage is TRBJ2-7, with D possibly matching TRBD2 (7 bases). The CDR3 runs to 14 residues. Germline lookup yields CDR1 GTSNPN and CDR2 SVGIG (reference sequence). The V end was cut by 2 bases, the J end by 3 bases, with 14 bases between. For the CDR3, the DNA is TGTGCCTGGAGTCGGGGGGCTTTAGGCTACGAGCAGTACTTC. Its translation: CAWSRGALGYEQYF. Complete variable domain (other parts from reference TRBV30 and TRBJ2-7): SQTIHQWPATLVQPVGSPLSLECTVEGTSNPNLYWYRQAAGRGLQLLFYSVGIGQISSEVPQNLSASRPQDRQFILSSKKLLLSDSGFYLCAWSRGALGYEQYFGPGTRLTVT.

The genes are TRBV28 and TRBJ1-2; 9 bases agree with TRBD1. Germline CDR1 reads MDHEN; CDR2 reads SYDVKM. The CDR3 is 16 amino acids. The J segment lost 4 bases and the V segment lost 0 bases, leaving 6 bases of the junction unmatched. Here the CDR3 reads CASSLWGQGWVYGYTF. The CDR3 region has the DNA TGTGCCAGCAGTTTATGGGGACAGGGCTGGGTCTATGGCTACACCTTC.

J is TRBJ2-1 and V is TRBV29-1, with 9 bases lining up with TRBD1. This CDR3 has 13 residues. Unmatched junction bases numbered 5, after V lost 6 bases and J lost 5 bases. Germline V CDR1 and CDR2: SQVTM, ANQGSEA. CDR3 bases: TGCAGCGTCTCGCGGACAGGGGACAATGAGCAGTTCTTC. Amino acid sequence: CSVSRTGDNEQFF.

The V gene is TRBV10-3, the J gene TRBJ1-1; no clear D gene. Germline V gene data show CDR1 as ENHRY and CDR2 as SYGVKD. The V end lost 3 bases, the J end lost 1 base, and 9 bases lay between the germline ends. The length of the CDR3 is 14 residues. CDR3 protein: CAISEGIPNTEAFF. CDR3 bases: TGTGCCATCAGTGAAGGGATTCCGAACACTGAAGCTTTCTTT.

This sequence joins TRBV27 and TRBJ2-7, with D perhaps being TRBD1 or TRBD2 (5 bases each). The end of the DNA is better explained by TRBJ2-5, so the J call may be wrong. Germline V gives CDR1 MNHEY, CDR2 SMNVEV (reference sequence). This CDR3 is 14 amino acids long. CDR3: CASSPGPEQETQYF. CDR3 bases: TGTGCCAGCAGTCCGGGACCCGAACAAGAGACCCAGTACTTC.

The chain uses TRBV5-1 and TRBJ2-5; 7 bases fit TRBD2. V gave up 1 base and J gave up 2 bases; unmatched junction bases: 8. Germline CDR1 SGHRS, CDR2 YFSETQ. This CDR3 spans 16 amino acids. CDR3 in amino acids: CASSLTGGEGQETQYF. Written as DNA, the CDR3 is TGCGCCAGCAGCTTGACGGGGGGAGAGGGGCAAGAGACCCAGTACTTC.

The chain links TRBV7-2 to TRBJ2-3; 7 nucleotides match TRBD1. The length of the CDR3 is 15 residues. J lost 4 bases, V lost 0 bases, and 4 bases had no gene match. The V gene's germline CDR1 is SGHTA and CDR2 FQGNSA. The CDR3 region has the DNA TGTGCCAGCAGCTTAGCAGGGGGCAATGCAGATACGCAGTATTTT. Its translation: CASSLAGGNADTQYF.

The rearrangement uses TRBV15 and TRBJ1-2; D unclear. This CDR3 has 16 amino acids. Germline V gene sequence: CDR1 LNHNV, CDR2 YYDKDF (reference sequence). Trimming shortened V by 4 bases and J by 6 bases, and 21 bases separated the two germline ends. The CDR3: CATSILKTTGEDGYTF. CDR3 sequence (DNA): TGTGCCACCAGCATTTTAAAAACCACTGGGGAGGATGGCTACACCTTC.

This chain links TRBV27 with TRBJ1-5; D is possibly TRBD1 (5 bases). Per germline, CDR1 MNHEY and CDR2 SMNVEV (reference sequence). The V end was cut by 5 bases, the J end by 6 bases, with 17 bases between. CDR3 length equals 15 residues. The CDR3 sequence is CASSTGTVAGQPQHF. In nucleotides, the CDR3 is TGTGCCAGCAGTACCGGGACGGTTGCCGGTCAGCCCCAGCATTTT.

The V and J genes are TRBV7-9 and TRBJ2-6; the D gene could be TRBD1 or TRBD2 (6 bases each). V dropped 1 base and J dropped 3 bases, with 13 bases sitting between them. The CDR3 loop spans 17 amino acids. CDR1 is SEHNR, CDR2 FQNEAQ, per germline (reference sequence). CDR3 protein: CASSLVGGRFGANVLTF. As DNA, the CDR3 is TGTGCCAGCAGCTTAGTTGGGGGGCGCTTTGGGGCCAACGTCCTGACTTTC.

This clone was recorded only once. This chain uses TRBV11-2 with TRBJ1-4; TRBD1 is a possible D gene (5 bases). Deletions cut 3 bases from V and 4 bases from J, with 9 bases between. The germline V gene encodes CDR1 SGHAT and CDR2 FQNNGV. The CDR3 consists of 14 residues. In nucleotides, the CDR3 is TGTGCCAGCAGCTTTGGGGGGTATAATGAAAAACTGTTTTTT. It encodes CASSFGGYNEKLFF. The full variable domain, in which reference TRBV11-2 and TRBJ1-4 provide the parts outside the CDR3, is EAGVAQSPRYKIIEKRQSVAFWCNPISGHATLYWYQQILGQGPKLLIQFQNNGVVDDSQLPKDRFSAERLKGVDSTLKIQPAKLEDSAVYLCASSFGGYNEKLFFGSGTQLSVL.

The V call is TRBV2, the J call TRBJ1-5, with 7 bases that match TRBD1. CDR3 size: 15 residues. Losses at the gene ends were 6 bases for V and 7 bases for J; bases not matched to a gene: 12. Germline lookup yields CDR1 SNHLY and CDR2 FYNNEI. The CDR3 region is CASSSRQGSSQPQHF. CDR3 DNA sequence: TGTGCCAGCAGCTCTAGACAGGGCTCCAGCCAGCCCCAGCATTTT. The full variable domain, completed using reference TRBV2 and TRBJ1-5, is EPEVTQTPSHQVTQMGQEVILRCVPISNHLYFYWYRQILGQKVEFLVSFYNNEISEKSEIFDDQFSVERPDGSNFTLKIRSTKLEDSAMYFCASSSRQGSSQPQHFGDGTRLSIL.

This chain connects TRBV2 to TRBJ1-1; no clear D. CDR1 is SNHLY, CDR2 FYNNEI, per germline. The CDR3 is 13 amino acids. Trimming left V 3 bases short and J 3 bases short, with 8 bases between. The CDR3 region has the DNA TGTGCCAGCAGTGATATGCGGGACACTGAAGCTTTCTTT. This encodes CASSDMRDTEAFF.

The gene calls are TRBV5-1 and TRBJ2-1; 13 nucleotides line up with TRBD2. Germline-derived CDR1 and CDR2 are SGHRS and YFSETQ. J gave up 5 bases and V 3 bases, and 2 bases lay outside the gene matches. The CDR3 runs to 15 residues. The DNA for the CDR3 is TGCGCCAGCAGCTCGACTAGCGGGAGGCACAATGAGCAGTTCTTC. It yields the protein CASSSTSGRHNEQFF.

CDR3 DNA sequence: TGTGCCAGCAGTGAACAGGGGTCCGGGGAGCTGTTTTTT. Amino acid sequence: CASSEQGSGELFF. This rearrangement joins TRBV2 to TRBJ2-2, with D tentatively TRBD1 (6 bases). The germline CDR1 and CDR2 sequences are SNHLY and FYNNEI. The CDR3 is 13 residues long. Trimming cost V 2 bases and J 6 bases, with 7 bases left between them. The full variable domain, in which reference TRBV2 and TRBJ2-2 provide the parts outside the CDR3, is EPEVTQTPSHQVTQMGQEVILRCVPISNHLYFYWYRQILGQKVEFLVSFYNNEISEKSEIFDDQFSVERPDGSNFTLKIRSTKLEDSAMYFCASSEQGSGELFFGEGSRLTVL.

V and J are TRBV30 and TRBJ2-2, with 10 bases lining up with TRBD1. This CDR3 is 14 amino acids long. The germline gives CDR1 GTSNPN, CDR2 SVGIG (reference sequence). After removal of 3 bases from V and 5 bases from J, the junction contained 3 bases not matched to a gene. In DNA, the CDR3 is TGTGCCTGGAGGGACAGGGGGAGAACCGGGGAGCTGTTTTTT. Protein: CAWRDRGRTGELFF.

The J gene is TRBJ2-3, the V gene TRBV6-6, with 8 bases identical to TRBD2. The germline CDR1 and CDR2 sequences are MNHNY and SVGAGI (reference sequence). The length of the CDR3 is 15 residues. J gave up 5 bases and V 5 bases, and 9 bases lay outside the gene matches. The CDR3 nucleotides read TGTGCCAGCAGTGGAGCGGGAGTGGAAAGAGATACGCAGTATTTT. Protein product: CASSGAGVERDTQYF.

The genes are TRBV28 and TRBJ1-6; D call uncertain. Trimming removed 5 bases from V and 10 bases from J, with 15 bases in between. The CDR3 is 14 amino acids. The germline gives CDR1 MDHEN, CDR2 SYDVKM. The CDR3 DNA follows: TGTGCCAGCAGTCCCGAGGGAACCTACTCACCCCTCCACTTT. Protein product: CASSPEGTYSPLHF.

V and J are TRBV30 and TRBJ2-1, with TRBD2 identical over 12 bases. The germline V gene has CDR1 GTSNPN and CDR2 SVGIG (reference sequence). Losses at the gene ends were 0 bases for V and 4 bases for J; bases not matched to a gene: 7. The CDR3 extends over 17 amino acids. The CDR3 DNA follows: TGTGCCTGGAGTGTAGGGCTAGCGGGGGGGAAATACAATGAGCAGTTCTTC. As protein: CAWSVGLAGGKYNEQFF.

The chain combines TRBV19 with TRBJ1-2, with D uncertain. CDR1 is LNHDA and CDR2 is SQIVND in the germline V gene (reference sequence). The V and J ends lost 6 bases and 2 bases respectively, with 13 bases between them. The CDR3 contains 14 residues. The CDR3 loop reads CASSPGGSNYGYTF. In DNA, the CDR3 is TGTGCCAGTAGCCCCGGCGGGAGCAACTATGGCTACACCTTC.

The chain recombines TRBV6-1 with TRBJ2-2; 11 bases line up with TRBD1. V was clipped by 3 bases and J by 4 bases; unmatched bases: 7. This CDR3 is 17 amino acids long. Germline V gives CDR1 MNHNS, CDR2 SASEGT. CDR3 loop: CASSEFFGTGGTGELFF. The CDR3 DNA reads as TGTGCCAGCAGTGAGTTTTTCGGGACAGGGGGCACCGGGGAGCTGTTTTTT.

The J gene is TRBJ2-3, the V gene TRBV11-3, with TRBD1 as a possible D gene (5 bases). V was shortened by 3 bases and J by 2 bases, with 12 bases between the two germline ends. Germline assignment: CDR1 SGHNT and CDR2 YENEEA. This CDR3 is built from 15 residues. CDR3 sequence: CASSFGDSYTDTQYF. DNA of the CDR3: TGTGCCAGCAGCTTTGGCGACAGCTACACAGATACGCAGTATTTT.

The chain links TRBV11-2 to TRBJ1-3; D is unresolved. Looked up from germline, CDR1 is SGHAT and CDR2 is FQNNGV. Trimming left V 4 bases short and J 0 bases short, with 13 bases between. This CDR3 is 16 amino acids long. For the CDR3, the DNA is TGTGCCAGCAGCTCCAGGAGGCCTAACTCTGGAAACACCATATATTTT. As protein: CASSSRRPNSGNTIYF.

The V and J genes are TRBV18 and TRBJ2-3; 12 nucleotides line up with TRBD2. V was pared by 6 bases and J by 4 bases, with 11 bases of the junction left unmatched. The length of the CDR3 is 17 residues. Germline V gene sequence: CDR1 KGHSH, CDR2 LQKENI. CDR3 sequence: CASSTSLAGGSADTQYF. DNA for the CDR3: TGTGCCAGCTCGACTTCGCTAGCGGGGGGGAGTGCAGATACGCAGTATTTT.